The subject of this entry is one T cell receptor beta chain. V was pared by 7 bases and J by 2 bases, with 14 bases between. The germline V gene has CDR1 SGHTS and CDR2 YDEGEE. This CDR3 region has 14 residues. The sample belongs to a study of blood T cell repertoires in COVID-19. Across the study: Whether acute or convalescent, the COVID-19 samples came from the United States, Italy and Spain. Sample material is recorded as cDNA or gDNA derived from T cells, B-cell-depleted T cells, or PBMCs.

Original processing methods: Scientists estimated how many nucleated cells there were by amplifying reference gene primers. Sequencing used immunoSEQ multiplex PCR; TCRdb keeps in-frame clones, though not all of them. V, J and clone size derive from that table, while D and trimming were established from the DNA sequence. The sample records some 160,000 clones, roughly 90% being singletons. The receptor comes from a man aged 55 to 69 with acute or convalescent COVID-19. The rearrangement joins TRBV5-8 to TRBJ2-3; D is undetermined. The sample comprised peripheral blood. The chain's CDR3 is CASRGELNTDTQYF. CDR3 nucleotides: TGTGCCAGCCGCGGCGAGCTCAACACAGATACGCAGTATTTT.